This T cell receptor beta chain was obtained from a study of T cells after yellow fever vaccination. Study in general: Any fraction with a low cell number was prepared using SMART-Seq v4 Ultra Low Input.

Universal primer sites and UMIs were introduced during 5'RACE template-switching synthesis of TCR cDNA. TCRdb independently ran MiXCR on the 5' RACE reads; one entry per CDR3 protein. In the table there are some 110,000 distinct CDR3 sequences, 7.5% to 9.5% of which are singletons. This clonotype was detected ten times or more. What it binds is not known. Study results and limitations: Reappearance after the booster was observed for most primary-vaccination clones (around 96% CD4, just over 85% CD8). The presence of abundant clonotypes contaminating from the bulk population was possible in FACS-sorted repertoires.

This CDR3 spans 14 amino acids. The germline V gene encodes CDR1 SEHNR and CDR2 FQNEAQ (reference sequence). V was trimmed by 5 bases and J by 2 bases, leaving 12 bases between them. Source: CD8+ T cells sorted from PBMCs, taken 45 days after the yellow fever booster vaccination. The TCR was taken from a young man who received the YFV17D yellow fever vaccine. The V call is TRBV7-9, the J call TRBJ2-5; D is unresolved. The CDR3 DNA follows: TGTGCCAGCAGCCCCGACAAGCAACAAGAGACCCAGTACTTC. Amino acid sequence: CASSPDKQQETQYF.